Listed here are 30 T cell receptor beta chains from one sample, sequenced in a study of OX40 agonist ivuxolimab in advanced cancers. Generated by immunoSEQ multiplex PCR, the TCRdb table keeps only in-frame clones and is missing some. The table includes 20,000 or so clones, roughly 88% detected once. Here the sequenced sample was CD4+ or CD8+ T cells sorted from blood, taken in a trial of the OX40 agonist ivuxolimab. The source is an adult with an advanced solid tumor such as melanoma, head and neck, liver or kidney cancer.

The chain couples TRBV29-1 to TRBJ2-2; no clear D gene. The CDR3 extends over 15 amino acids. Germline-derived CDR1 and CDR2 are SQVTM and ANQGSEA. Deletions cut 7 bases from V and 4 bases from J, with 19 bases between. CDR3 loop: CSGLLTGPRTGELFF. CDR3 sequence (DNA): TGCAGCGGACTCTTGACTGGGCCGCGCACCGGGGAGCTGTTTTTT.

This chain uses TRBV4-2 with TRBJ1-5; TRBD1 matches 11 bases. CDR1 is LGHNA, CDR2 YNFKEQ, per germline. The J segment lost 7 bases and the V segment lost 0 bases, leaving 8 bases of the junction unmatched. The CDR3 consists of 17 residues. CDR3 protein: CASSQDFRTGGMQPQHF. CDR3 DNA: TGTGCCAGCAGCCAAGATTTCCGGACAGGGGGCATGCAGCCCCAGCATTTT.

The chain has TRBV27 and TRBJ2-2; perhaps TRBD1 as D (5 bases). V lost 4 bases to trimming and J lost 6 bases, with 12 bases between them. The CDR3 is made up of 14 amino acids. Germline lookup yields CDR1 MNHEY and CDR2 SMNVEV (reference sequence). CDR3 coding DNA: TGTGCCAGCAGTTCCCTCAGGGTGCCCGGGGAGCTGTTTTTT. It translates to CASSSLRVPGELFF.

This clone was counted only a few times. V gene TRBV19 combines with J gene TRBJ1-1; D gene ambiguous. V was cut by 2 bases and J by 2 bases, with 0 bases left in between. The CDR3 extends over 11 amino acids. The germline V gene has CDR1 LNHDA and CDR2 SQIVND (reference sequence). CDR3 amino acids: CASSINTEAFF. The CDR3 DNA sequence: TGTGCCAGTAGTATAAACACTGAAGCTTTCTTT.

The chain links TRBV29-1 to TRBJ1-1; D ambiguous. Germline V lookup: CDR1 SQVTM, CDR2 ANQGSEA. The ends were cut back, 1 base at V and 6 bases at J, with 9 bases in the middle. The CDR3 contains 12 residues. CDR3 protein: CSVEALAPEAFF. As DNA, the CDR3 is TGCAGCGTTGAAGCCCTTGCCCCTGAAGCTTTCTTT.

By sample share, this clone is medium-sized. This sequence joins TRBV4-1 and TRBJ2-5; unclear D gene. The ends were cut back, 0 bases at V and 0 bases at J, with 8 bases in the middle. The CDR3 runs to 15 residues. The germline CDR1 and CDR2 sequences are MGHRA and YSYEKL. The CDR3 nucleotides read TGCGCCAGCAGCCAAGACGGCACGGACCAAGAGACCCAGTACTTC. Its translation is CASSQDGTDQETQYF.

This clone was recorded once. V is TRBV7-8 and J is TRBJ2-4; the match to TRBD2 covers 9 bases. The germline CDR1 and CDR2 sequences are SGHVS and FQNEAQ. V lost 5 bases, J lost 0 bases, and 11 bases stayed unmatched. The CDR3 has 18 amino acids. CDR3 nucleotides: TGTGCCAGCAGCCCAAAGCGGGGGGAGAGTGTAGCCAAAAACATTCAGTACTTC. Amino acids: CASSPKRGESVAKNIQYF. Variable domain in full (rest from reference TRBV7-8 and TRBJ2-4): GAGVSQSPRYKVAKRGQDVALRCDPISGHVSLFWYQQALGQGPEFLTYFQNEAQLDKSGLPSDRFFAERPEGSVSTLKIQRTQQEDSAVYLCASSPKRGESVAKNIQYFGAGTRLSVL.

The chain links TRBV11-2 to TRBJ2-5; no reliable D call. The CDR3 totals 11 residues. The germline V gene has CDR1 SGHAT and CDR2 FQNNGV. The V end lost 3 bases, the J end lost 1 base, and 0 bases lay between the germline ends. CDR3 amino acids: CASSFQETQYF. The CDR3 coding sequence is TGTGCCAGCAGCTTCCAAGAGACCCAGTACTTC.

The rearrangement links TRBV4-1 to TRBJ2-7; no clear D gene. CDR1 and CDR2 from the germline V gene are MGHRA and YSYEKL. Trimming removed 1 base from V and 5 bases from J, with 12 bases in between. The CDR3 is made up of 14 amino acids. The CDR3 coding sequence is TGCGCCAGCAGCCAAGCGTCTCCCGCGGACGAGCAGTACTTC. Its protein product is CASSQASPADEQYF.

The V gene is TRBV6-5, the J gene TRBJ2-1, with D hard to call. CDR3 length: 16 residues. Germline CDR1 and CDR2: MNHEY and SVGAGI. With 2 bases removed from V and 2 bases from J, the gap between germline ends came to 13 bases. CDR3 in DNA: TGTGCCAGCAGTTACAGTCGGCAGCCACCCTACAATGAGCAGTTCTTC. Its protein is CASSYSRQPPYNEQFF.

The chain employs TRBV27 and TRBJ2-3; a possible D gene is TRBD2 (6 bases). V was pared by 0 bases and J by 2 bases, with 15 bases between. The CDR3 has 17 residues. The germline V gene has CDR1 MNHEY and CDR2 SMNVEV (reference sequence). The CDR3 sequence is CASSLSIREKATDTQYF. CDR3 bases: TGTGCCAGCAGTTTATCGATACGGGAGAAGGCCACAGATACGCAGTATTTT.

By share, this clone ranks as large. The chain combines TRBV7-9 with TRBJ2-7; 9 nucleotides line up with TRBD2. The V gene end was trimmed by 10 bases and the J gene end by 3 bases; junction bases not matched to a gene: 10. In germline, CDR1 is SEHNR, CDR2 FQNEAQ (reference sequence). The CDR3 contains 14 residues. This CDR3 is CAKEPLAGFYEQYF. Written as DNA, the CDR3 is TGTGCCAAAGAGCCCCTAGCGGGGTTCTACGAGCAGTACTTC.

This clone qualifies as large. The chain has TRBV9 and TRBJ2-7, with TRBD1 identical over 7 bases. J gave up 0 bases and V 0 bases, and 6 bases lay outside the gene matches. The germline V gene has CDR1 SGDLS and CDR2 YYNGEE. The CDR3 runs 16 residues. The CDR3 DNA is TGTGCCAGCAGCGTAGACGACAGGGCCTTCTCCTACGAGCAGTACTTC. This sequence encodes CASSVDDRAFSYEQYF.

The chain employs TRBV19 and TRBJ2-1; 9 nucleotides match TRBD2. V trimming: 3 bases; J trimming: 7 bases; junction bases outside the gene matches: 10. The CDR3 spans 16 residues. CDR1 is LNHDA, CDR2 SQIVND, per germline (reference sequence). The CDR3 DNA is TGTGCCAGTAGTATCTCGGCGGGAGGGCTGGGGAATGAGCAGTTCTTC. Residues: CASSISAGGLGNEQFF.

The chain has TRBV21-1 and TRBJ2-7; the DNA was not compared with TRBD2, the D call given in the table. TRBV21-1 is shown as a pseudogene. The CDR3 runs to 16 residues. Here the CDR3 reads CASSKKRRERLYEQYF. CDR3 nucleotides: TGTGCCAGCAGCAAGAAAAGGCGGGAGCGTCTCTACGAGCAGTACTTC.

This chain links TRBV6-5 with TRBJ2-1; TRBD1 matches at 7 bases. This CDR3 region has 15 residues. The V gene end was trimmed by 2 bases and the J gene end by 8 bases; junction bases not matched to a gene: 9. In germline, CDR1 is MNHEY, CDR2 SVGAGI. DNA for the CDR3: TGTGCCAGCAGTTACCCCAGGGGGTTAGGACATGAGCAGTTCTTC. Its protein product is CASSYPRGLGHEQFF.

V is TRBV27 and J is TRBJ1-5, with a weak D call TRBD1 (5 bases). This CDR3 comprises 16 residues. From germline, CDR1 is MNHEY and CDR2 SMNVEV (reference sequence). Trimming pared 5 bases from V and 0 bases from J, leaving 14 bases between. This CDR3 is CASSPTTVFSNQPQHF. Written as DNA, the CDR3 is TGTGCCAGCAGTCCCACGACAGTTTTTAGCAATCAGCCCCAGCATTTT.

This clone was recorded only once. This sequence joins TRBV5-1 and TRBJ2-3; 8 bases are shared with TRBD2. V was clipped by 0 bases and J by 1 base; unmatched bases: 1. The germline CDR1 and CDR2 sequences are SGHRS and YFSETQ. The CDR3 spans 15 residues. The CDR3 coding sequence is TGCGCCAGCAGCTTGGAACTAGCGGGCACAGATACGCAGTATTTT. It translates to CASSLELAGTDTQYF.

The chain combines TRBV4-1 with TRBJ2-7, with 12 bases matching TRBD1. With V trimmed by 1 base and J by 7 bases, 5 bases remained unmatched. Germline lookup yields CDR1 MGHRA and CDR2 YSYEKL. The CDR3 spans 15 residues. The CDR3 sequence is CASSQAGTGGWEQYF. The CDR3 nucleotides are TGCGCCAGCAGCCAAGCTGGGACAGGGGGCTGGGAGCAGTACTTC.

The gene calls are TRBV6-4 and TRBJ2-1; no clear D gene. Germline V gene data show CDR1 as MRHNA and CDR2 as SNTAGT. V was shortened by 1 base and J by 3 bases, with 10 bases between the two germline ends. CDR3 size: 15 residues. CDR3: CASSDFPSDYNEQFF. Written as DNA, the CDR3 is TGTGCCAGCAGTGACTTTCCCTCGGACTACAATGAGCAGTTCTTC.

The J gene is TRBJ1-2, the V gene TRBV11-2; D remains unclear. Looked up from germline, CDR1 is SGHAT and CDR2 is FQNNGV. V lost 0 bases to trimming and J lost 8 bases, with 7 bases between them. CDR3 length equals 12 residues. This CDR3 reads CASSLEVGGYTF. In DNA form, the CDR3 reads TGTGCCAGCAGCTTAGAGGTTGGAGGCTACACCTTC.

The CDR3 DNA sequence: TGTGCCAGTAGGCCCGGGACAGGGCCCGTAACTAATGAAAAACTGTTTTTT. Translation gives CASRPGTGPVTNEKLFF. V usage is TRBV19 and J usage is TRBJ1-4, with 9 positions matching TRBD1. The CDR3 is 17 amino acids. Trimming at V came to 6 bases and at J to 1 base, leaving 9 bases not matched to a gene. Germline loops: CDR1 LNHDA, CDR2 SQIVND (reference sequence).

This clone came up once. The chain carries TRBV30 and TRBJ1-3; D is undetermined. The germline V and J ends were trimmed by 0 bases and 4 bases, with 10 bases remaining between them. Germline V gene sequence: CDR1 GTSNPN, CDR2 SVGIG (reference sequence). This CDR3 has 14 residues. CDR3 residues: CAWSVRGLGNTIYF. CDR3 bases: TGTGCCTGGAGTGTACGGGGATTAGGAAACACCATATATTTT.

The count of this clone is one. The chain couples TRBV5-1 to TRBJ1-1, with 7 bases fitting TRBD1. The V gene's germline CDR1 is SGHRS and CDR2 YFSETQ. The CDR3 is 15 amino acids. V shed 0 bases, J shed 1 base, and the junction held 3 bases outside the gene matches. In DNA, the CDR3 is TGCGCCAGCAGCTTGGGGGGACAGTGGAACACTGAAGCTTTCTTT. This codes for CASSLGGQWNTEAFF. Using reference TRBV5-1 and TRBJ1-1 for the parts outside the CDR3, the full variable domain is KAGVTQTPRYLIKTRGQQVTLSCSPISGHRSVSWYQQTPGQGLQFLFEYFSETQRNKGNFPGRFSGRQFSNSRSEMNVSTLELGDSALYLCASSLGGQWNTEAFFGQGTRLTVV.

The chain is built from TRBV29-1 and TRBJ2-7; either TRBD1 or TRBD2 may fit D (7 bases each). Trimming took 7 bases from V and 6 from J, leaving 25 bases between them. The CDR3 consists of 15 residues. Germline assignment: CDR1 SQVTM and CDR2 ANQGSEA. CDR3 region: CSAWTGGGKGSEQYF. In nucleotides, the CDR3 is TGCAGCGCCTGGACAGGCGGGGGCAAGGGTTCCGAGCAGTACTTC.

The V and J genes are TRBV6-5 and TRBJ2-5; the D call may be TRBD1 or TRBD2 (5 bases each). The CDR3 length is 14 residues. Germline V gene data show CDR1 as MNHEY and CDR2 as SVGAGI. Trimming pared 7 bases from V and 1 base from J, leaving 13 bases between. CDR3 sequence: CASTSEGRQETQYF. CDR3 nucleotide sequence: TGTGCCAGCACCTCTGAGGGGCGCCAAGAGACCCAGTACTTC.

A word on this clone: Other nucleotide sequences in the sample specify the same CDR3. The chain carries TRBV12-5 and TRBJ1-2; D unresolved. CDR3 length: 12 amino acids. In germline, CDR1 is LGHNT, CDR2 FRNRAP. V was trimmed by 1 base and J by 2 bases, leaving 2 bases between them. The CDR3 here is CASGLGNYGYTF. The CDR3 DNA reads TGTGCTAGTGGTTTGGGCAACTATGGCTACACCTTC.

The V gene is TRBV13, the J gene TRBJ2-5, with 7 nucleotides matching TRBD2. V trimming: 0 bases; J trimming: 1 base; junction bases outside the gene matches: 8. This CDR3 is 17 amino acids long. Germline CDR1 PRHDT, CDR2 FYEKMQ (reference sequence). DNA of the CDR3: TGTGCCAGCAGCTTAGGGGATAGCGGGTACCTCCAAGAGACCCAGTACTTC. This codes for CASSLGDSGYLQETQYF.

As concerns this clone: A much larger clone differs by one base, so this may be a read error. Different DNA sequences within this sample yield the same CDR3. The chain is built from TRBV11-2 and TRBJ2-3, with TRBD1 identical over 11 bases. Unmatched junction bases numbered 0, after V lost 3 bases and J lost 4 bases. CDR3 length equals 14 residues. Germline loops: CDR1 SGHAT, CDR2 FQNNGV. DNA for the CDR3: TGTGCCAGCAGCTTGGGACAGGGGGCAGATACGCAGTATTTT. Translating it yields CASSLGQGADTQYF.

The rearrangement uses TRBV27 and TRBJ2-5; D perhaps matches TRBD2 (5 bases). V dropped 4 bases and J dropped 5 bases, with 23 bases sitting between them. This CDR3 is built from 17 residues. The germline V gene encodes CDR1 MNHEY and CDR2 SMNVEV (reference sequence). CDR3: CASSWKLPSAKRETQYF. The CDR3 DNA follows: TGTGCCAGCAGTTGGAAGCTGCCTTCGGCCAAGCGGGAGACCCAGTACTTC.